The clone carrying this TCR beta chain was found a few times. Healthy bone marrow donors supplied every sample. 60 Vbeta and 13 Jbeta primers were used in PCR. Clones were read by immunoSEQ multiplex PCR, and TCRdb kept only the in-frame ones, dropping some. The sample lists over 150,000 clones; about 90% were seen once. The data were taken from a study of cytomegalovirus exposure and HLA in healthy donors. Trimming shortened V by 3 bases and J by 0 bases, and 15 bases separated the two germline ends. The germline V gene encodes CDR1 GTSNPN and CDR2 SVGIG (reference sequence). This CDR3 comprises 17 residues.

This chain joins TRBV30 and TRBJ2-6; a possible D gene is TRBD1 (6 bases). Sequencing input: PBMCs. The sequence was collected from a girl in the first two years of life in good health and CMV-seronegative. Written as DNA, the CDR3 is TGTGCCTGGAGCCGGGACACTATCTTCTCTGGGGCCAACGTCCTGACTTTC. Its protein is CAWSRDTIFSGANVLTF.